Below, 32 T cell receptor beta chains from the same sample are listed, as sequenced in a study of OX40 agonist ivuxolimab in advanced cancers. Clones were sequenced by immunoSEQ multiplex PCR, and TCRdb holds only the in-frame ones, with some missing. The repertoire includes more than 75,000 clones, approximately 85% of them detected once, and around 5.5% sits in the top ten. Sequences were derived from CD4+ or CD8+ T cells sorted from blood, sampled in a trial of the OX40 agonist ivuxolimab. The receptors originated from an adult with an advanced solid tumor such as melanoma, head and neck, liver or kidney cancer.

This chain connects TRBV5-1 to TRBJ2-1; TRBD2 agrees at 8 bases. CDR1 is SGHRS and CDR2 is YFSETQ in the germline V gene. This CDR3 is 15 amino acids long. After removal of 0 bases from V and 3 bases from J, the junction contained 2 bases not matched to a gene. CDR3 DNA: TGCGCCAGCAGCTTGGTTGCGGGGGGCTACAATGAGCAGTTCTTC. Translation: CASSLVAGGYNEQFF.

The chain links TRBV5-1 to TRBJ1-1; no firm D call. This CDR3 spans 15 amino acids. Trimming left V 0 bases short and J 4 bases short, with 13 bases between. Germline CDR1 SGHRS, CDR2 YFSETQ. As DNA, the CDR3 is TGCGCCAGCAGCTTGGAGGGAGGGAAAGCCACTGAAGCTTTCTTT. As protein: CASSLEGGKATEAFF.

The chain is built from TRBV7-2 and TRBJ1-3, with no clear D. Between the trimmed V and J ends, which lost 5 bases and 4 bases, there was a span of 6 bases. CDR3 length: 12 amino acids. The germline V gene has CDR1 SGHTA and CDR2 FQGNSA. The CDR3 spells CASSPPGNTIYF. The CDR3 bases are TGTGCCAGCAGCCCCCCAGGAAACACCATATATTTT. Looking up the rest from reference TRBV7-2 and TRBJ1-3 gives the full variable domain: GAGVSQSPSNKVTEKGKDVELRCDPISGHTALYWYRQSLGQGLEFLIYFQGNSAPDKSGLPSDRFSAERTGGSVSTLTIQRTQQEDSAVYLCASSPPGNTIYFGEGSWLTVV.

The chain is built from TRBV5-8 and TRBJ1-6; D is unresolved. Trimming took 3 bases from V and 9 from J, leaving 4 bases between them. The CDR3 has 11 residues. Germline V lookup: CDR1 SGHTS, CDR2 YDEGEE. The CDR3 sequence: CASSYGSPLHF. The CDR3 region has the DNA TGTGCCAGCAGCTACGGTTCACCCCTCCACTTT. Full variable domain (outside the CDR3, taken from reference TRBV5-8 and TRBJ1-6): EAGVTQSPTHLIKTRGQQATLRCSPISGHTSVYWYQQALGLGLQFLLWYDEGEERNRGNFPPRFSGRQFPNYSSELNVNALELEDSALYLCASSYGSPLHFGNGTRLTVT.

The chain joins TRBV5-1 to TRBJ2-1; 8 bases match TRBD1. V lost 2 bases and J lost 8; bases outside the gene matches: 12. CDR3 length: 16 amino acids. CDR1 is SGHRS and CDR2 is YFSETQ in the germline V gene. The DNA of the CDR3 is TGCGCCAGCAGCTTAGATTGGGGGACAGGTAACGATGAGCAGTTCTTC. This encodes CASSLDWGTGNDEQFF.

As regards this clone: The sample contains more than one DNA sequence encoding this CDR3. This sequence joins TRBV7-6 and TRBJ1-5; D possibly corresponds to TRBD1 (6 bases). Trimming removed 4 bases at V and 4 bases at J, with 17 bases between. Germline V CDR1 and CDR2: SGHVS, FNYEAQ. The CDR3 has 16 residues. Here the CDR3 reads CASSSLGGQSNQPQHF. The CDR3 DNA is TGTGCCAGCAGCTCCCTCGGGGGACAAAGTAATCAGCCCCAGCATTTT.

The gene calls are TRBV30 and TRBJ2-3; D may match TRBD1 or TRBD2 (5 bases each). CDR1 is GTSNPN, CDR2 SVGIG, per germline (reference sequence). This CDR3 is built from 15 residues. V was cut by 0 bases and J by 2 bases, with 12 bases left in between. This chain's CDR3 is CAWSVSPGHTDTQYF. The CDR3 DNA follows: TGTGCCTGGAGTGTCTCCCCGGGGCACACAGATACGCAGTATTTT.

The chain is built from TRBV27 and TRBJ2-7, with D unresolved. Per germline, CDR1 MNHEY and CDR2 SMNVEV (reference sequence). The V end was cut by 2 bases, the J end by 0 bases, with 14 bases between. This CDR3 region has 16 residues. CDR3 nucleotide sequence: TGTGCCAGCAGTTTACATTCCGGCGGCAGCTCCTACGAGCAGTACTTC. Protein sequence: CASSLHSGGSSYEQYF.

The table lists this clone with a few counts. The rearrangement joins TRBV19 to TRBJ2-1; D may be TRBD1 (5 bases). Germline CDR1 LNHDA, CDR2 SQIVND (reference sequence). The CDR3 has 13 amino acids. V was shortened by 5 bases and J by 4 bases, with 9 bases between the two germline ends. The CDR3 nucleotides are TGTGCCAGTAGTTCAGCAGGGTACAATGAGCAGTTCTTC. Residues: CASSSAGYNEQFF.

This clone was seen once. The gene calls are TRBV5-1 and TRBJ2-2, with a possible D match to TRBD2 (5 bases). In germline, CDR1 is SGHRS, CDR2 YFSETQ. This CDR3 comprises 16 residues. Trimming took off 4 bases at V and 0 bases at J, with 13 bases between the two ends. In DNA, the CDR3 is TGCGCCAGCAGCGCGACGGGGTACTCGAACACCGGGGAGCTGTTTTTT. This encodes CASSATGYSNTGELFF.

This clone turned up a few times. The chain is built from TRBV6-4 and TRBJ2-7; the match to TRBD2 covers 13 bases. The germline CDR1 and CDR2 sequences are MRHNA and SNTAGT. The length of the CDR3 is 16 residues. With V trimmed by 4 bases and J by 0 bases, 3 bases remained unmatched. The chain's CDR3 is CASSGTSGGSSYEQYF. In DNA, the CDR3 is TGTGCCAGCAGTGGGACTAGCGGGGGCAGCTCCTACGAGCAGTACTTC.

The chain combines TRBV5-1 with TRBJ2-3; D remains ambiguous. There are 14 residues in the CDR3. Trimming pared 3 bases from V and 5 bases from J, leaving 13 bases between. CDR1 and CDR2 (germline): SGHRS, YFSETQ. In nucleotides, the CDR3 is TGCGCCAGCAGCTGGGGATTATCGGAAGATACGCAGTATTTT. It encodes CASSWGLSEDTQYF.

This CDR3 is CASSSRGSAEAFF. The CDR3 nucleotides are TGTGCCAGCAGTAGCCGGGGATCGGCTGAAGCTTTCTTT. The V gene is TRBV2, the J gene TRBJ1-1; D is ambiguous. Per germline, CDR1 SNHLY and CDR2 FYNNEI. V was cut by 5 bases and J by 6 bases, with 13 bases left in between. The CDR3 length is 13 residues.

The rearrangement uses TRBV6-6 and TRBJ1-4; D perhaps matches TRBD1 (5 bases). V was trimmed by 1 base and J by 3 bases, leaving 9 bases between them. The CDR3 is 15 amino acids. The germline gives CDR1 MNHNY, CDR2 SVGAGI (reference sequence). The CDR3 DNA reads TGTGCCAGCAGTTACTGGGACGTTCCTAATGAAAAACTGTTTTTT. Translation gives CASSYWDVPNEKLFF.

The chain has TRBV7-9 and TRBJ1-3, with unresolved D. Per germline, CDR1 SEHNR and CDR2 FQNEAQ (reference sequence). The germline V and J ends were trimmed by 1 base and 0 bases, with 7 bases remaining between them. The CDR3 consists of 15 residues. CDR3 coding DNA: TGTGCCAGCAGCTTAGAATGGGACTCTGGAAACACCATATATTTT. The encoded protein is CASSLEWDSGNTIYF.

Here the CDR3 DNA reads TGTGCCAGCAGCACGGGACAGACCGATAATCAGCCCCAGCATTTT. It codes for CASSTGQTDNQPQHF. The rearrangement joins TRBV7-3 to TRBJ1-5, with 7 bases fitting TRBD1. Germline CDR1 reads SGHTA; CDR2 reads FQGTGA. CDR3 length equals 15 residues. V gave up 5 bases and J gave up 4 bases; unmatched junction bases: 8.

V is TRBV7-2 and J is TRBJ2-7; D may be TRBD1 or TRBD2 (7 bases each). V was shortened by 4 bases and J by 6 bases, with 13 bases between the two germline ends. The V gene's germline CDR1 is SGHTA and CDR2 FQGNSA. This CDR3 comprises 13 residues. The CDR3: CASSSLRGGEQYF. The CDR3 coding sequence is TGTGCCAGCAGCTCGCTCAGGGGGGGCGAGCAGTACTTC.

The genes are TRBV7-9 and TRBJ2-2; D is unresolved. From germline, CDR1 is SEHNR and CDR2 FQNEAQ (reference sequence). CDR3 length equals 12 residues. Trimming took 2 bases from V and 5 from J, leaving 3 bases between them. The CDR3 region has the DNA TGTGCCAGCAGCTTAAAAACCGGGGAGCTGTTTTTT. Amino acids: CASSLKTGELFF. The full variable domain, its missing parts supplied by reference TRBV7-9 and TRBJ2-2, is DTGVSQNPRHKITKRGQNVTFRCDPISEHNRLYWYRQTLGQGPEFLTYFQNEAQLEKSRLLSDRFSAERPKGSFSTLEIQRTEQGDSAMYLCASSLKTGELFFGEGSRLTVL.

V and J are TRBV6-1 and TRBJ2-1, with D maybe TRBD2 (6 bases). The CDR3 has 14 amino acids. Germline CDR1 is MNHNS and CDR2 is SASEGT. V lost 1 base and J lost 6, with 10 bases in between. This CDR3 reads CASSEVLASNEQFF. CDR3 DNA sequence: TGTGCCAGCAGTGAAGTACTAGCCAGCAATGAGCAGTTCTTC.

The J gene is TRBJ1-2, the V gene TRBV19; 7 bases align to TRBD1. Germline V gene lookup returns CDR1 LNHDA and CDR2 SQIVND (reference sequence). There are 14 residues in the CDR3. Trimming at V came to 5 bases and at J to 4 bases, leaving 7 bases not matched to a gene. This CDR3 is CASSPQTGSYGYTF. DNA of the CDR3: TGTGCCAGTAGTCCGCAGACAGGGTCCTATGGCTACACCTTC.

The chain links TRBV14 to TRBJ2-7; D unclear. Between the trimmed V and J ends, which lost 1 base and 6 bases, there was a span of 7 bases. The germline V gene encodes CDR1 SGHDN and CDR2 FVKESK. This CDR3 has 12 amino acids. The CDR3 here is CASSQVIAEQYF. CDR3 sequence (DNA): TGTGCCAGCAGCCAAGTCATAGCCGAGCAGTACTTC.

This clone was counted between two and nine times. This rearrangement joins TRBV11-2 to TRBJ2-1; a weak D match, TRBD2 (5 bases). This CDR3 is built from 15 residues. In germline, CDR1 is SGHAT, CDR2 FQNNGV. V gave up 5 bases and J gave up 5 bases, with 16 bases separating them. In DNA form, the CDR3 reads TGTGCCAGCAGCAACGGCTGGTTCGGGGACAATGAGCAGTTCTTC. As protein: CASSNGWFGDNEQFF.

CDR3 nucleotide sequence: TGTGCCAGCAGTTACTGGGCGGAGCAGTTCTTC. Protein product: CASSYWAEQFF. The chain recombines TRBV6-5 with TRBJ2-1; D gene unclear. This CDR3 region has 11 residues. Per the germline V gene, CDR1 is MNHEY and CDR2 is SVGAGI. V lost 1 base to trimming and J lost 10 bases, with 5 bases between them.

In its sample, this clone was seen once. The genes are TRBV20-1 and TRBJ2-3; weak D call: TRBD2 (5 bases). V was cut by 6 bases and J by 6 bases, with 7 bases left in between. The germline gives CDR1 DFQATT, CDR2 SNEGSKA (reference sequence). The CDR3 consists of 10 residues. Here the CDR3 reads CSAGVDTQYF. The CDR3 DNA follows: TGCAGTGCCGGGGTGGATACGCAGTATTTT.

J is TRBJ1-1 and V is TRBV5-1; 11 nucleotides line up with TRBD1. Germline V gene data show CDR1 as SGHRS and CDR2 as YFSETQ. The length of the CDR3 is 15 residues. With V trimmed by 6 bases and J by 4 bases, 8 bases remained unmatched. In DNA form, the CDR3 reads TGCGCCAGCATTCAAGGGACAGGGGGTTCCACTGAAGCTTTCTTT. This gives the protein CASIQGTGGSTEAFF.

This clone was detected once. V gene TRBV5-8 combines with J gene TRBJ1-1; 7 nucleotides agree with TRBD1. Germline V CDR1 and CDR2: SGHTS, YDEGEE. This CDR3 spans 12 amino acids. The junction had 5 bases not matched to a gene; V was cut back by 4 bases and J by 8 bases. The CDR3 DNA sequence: TGTGCCAGCAGCCTCGACAGGGTAGAAGCTTTCTTT. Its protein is CASSLDRVEAFF. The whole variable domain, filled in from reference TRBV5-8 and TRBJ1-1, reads EAGVTQSPTHLIKTRGQQATLRCSPISGHTSVYWYQQALGLGLQFLLWYDEGEERNRGNFPPRFSGRQFPNYSSELNVNALELEDSALYLCASSLDRVEAFFGQGTRLTVV.

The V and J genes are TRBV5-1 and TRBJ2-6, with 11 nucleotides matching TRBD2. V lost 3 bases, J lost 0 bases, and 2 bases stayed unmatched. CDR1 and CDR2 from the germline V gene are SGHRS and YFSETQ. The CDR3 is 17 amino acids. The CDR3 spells CASSSSGGNSGANVLTF. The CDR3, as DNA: TGCGCCAGCAGCTCTAGCGGGGGGAACTCTGGGGCCAACGTCCTGACTTTC.

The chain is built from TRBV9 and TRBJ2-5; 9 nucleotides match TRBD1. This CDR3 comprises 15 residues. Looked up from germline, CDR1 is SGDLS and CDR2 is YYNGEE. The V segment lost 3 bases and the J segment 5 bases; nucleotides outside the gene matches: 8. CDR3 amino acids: CASSATGGLTETQYF. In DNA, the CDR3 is TGTGCCAGCAGCGCGACAGGGGGTCTAACGGAGACCCAGTACTTC.

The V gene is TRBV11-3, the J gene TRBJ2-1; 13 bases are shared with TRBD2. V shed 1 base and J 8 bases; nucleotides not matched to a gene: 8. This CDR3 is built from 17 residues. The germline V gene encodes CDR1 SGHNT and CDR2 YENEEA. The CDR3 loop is CASSLGGLAGYSYEQFF. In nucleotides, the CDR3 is TGTGCCAGCAGCTTAGGGGGACTAGCGGGATATTCCTATGAGCAGTTCTTC.

CDR3 DNA sequence: TGTGCCAGCAGTTCGACCGATTCCTACGAGCAGTACTTC. It encodes CASSSTDSYEQYF. The genes are TRBV5-6 and TRBJ2-7; D unresolved. Germline values: CDR1 SGHDT, CDR2 YYEEEE. This CDR3 region has 13 residues. V was cut by 5 bases and J by 1 base, with 10 bases left in between.

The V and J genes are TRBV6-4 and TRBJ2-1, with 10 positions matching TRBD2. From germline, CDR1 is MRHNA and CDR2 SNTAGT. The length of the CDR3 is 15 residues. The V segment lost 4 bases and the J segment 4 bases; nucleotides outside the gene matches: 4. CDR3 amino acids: CASSVASGGYNEQFF. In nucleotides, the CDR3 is TGTGCCAGCAGTGTAGCTAGCGGGGGTTACAATGAGCAGTTCTTC.

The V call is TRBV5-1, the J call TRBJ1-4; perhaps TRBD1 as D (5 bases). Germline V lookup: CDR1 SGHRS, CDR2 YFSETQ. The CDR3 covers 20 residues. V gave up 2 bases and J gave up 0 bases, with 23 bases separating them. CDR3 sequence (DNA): TGCGCCAGCAGCTTAGAGGGGTTCAGGGAGATTTTCGCAACTAATGAAAAACTGTTTTTT. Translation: CASSLEGFREIFATNEKLFF.